The sequence of this T cell receptor (beta chain) was determined in a study of cytomegalovirus exposure and HLA in healthy donors. Study-level background: The Caucasian-associated ancestry cluster contained 81% of the approximately 410 genotyped donors. Study-wide results and caveats: The likely origin of a cluster of highly shared sequence variants was a sequencing artifact. Previous analysis showed most TCR beta V segments were productive about 87% or about 30% of the time.

Use of 60 Vbeta and 13 Jbeta primers characterized the PCR. Assay: immunoSEQ multiplex PCR; the TCRdb copy retains only in-frame clones and omits some. The table lists about 140,000 clones, more than 70% of them singletons. Worth noting for this clone: No antigen is known for it.

All the people who gave samples were healthy bone marrow donors. CDR1 and CDR2 (germline): MDHEN, SYDVKM. The CDR3 is 14 residues long. Trimming took 6 bases from V and 4 from J; bases not matched to a gene: 4. The rearrangement uses TRBV28 and TRBJ2-7; 12 nucleotides line up with TRBD1. The clonotype was recovered from a man aged 50-59 years in good health and CMV-seronegative. The sample was PBMCs. Here the CDR3 DNA reads TGTGCCAGCAGAGGGACAGGGGGCATTTACGAGCAGTACTTC. This encodes CASRGTGGIYEQYF.